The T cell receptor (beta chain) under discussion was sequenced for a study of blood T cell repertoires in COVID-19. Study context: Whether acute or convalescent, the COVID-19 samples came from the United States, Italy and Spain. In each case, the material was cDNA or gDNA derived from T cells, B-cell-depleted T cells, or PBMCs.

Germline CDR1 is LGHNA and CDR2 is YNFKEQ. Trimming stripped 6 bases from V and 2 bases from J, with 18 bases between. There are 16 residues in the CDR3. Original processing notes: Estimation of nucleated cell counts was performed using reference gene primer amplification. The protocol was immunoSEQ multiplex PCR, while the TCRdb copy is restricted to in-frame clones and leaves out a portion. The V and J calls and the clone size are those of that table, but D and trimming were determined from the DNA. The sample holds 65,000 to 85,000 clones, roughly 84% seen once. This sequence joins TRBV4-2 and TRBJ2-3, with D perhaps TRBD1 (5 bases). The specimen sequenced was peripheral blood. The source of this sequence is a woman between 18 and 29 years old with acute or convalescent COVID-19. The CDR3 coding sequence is TGTGCCAGCAGATGGGATGTGACAGTACCCACAGATACGCAGTATTTT. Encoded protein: CASRWDVTVPTDTQYF.